A selection of T cell receptor beta chains follows, all from one sample in a study of T cells after yellow fever vaccination. Via MiXCR, TCRdb re-called the 5' RACE reads, giving one row per CDR3 protein. The sample has approximately 340,000 distinct CDR3 sequences; 8.5% to 9% are singletons. Sample: PBMCs, taken on the day of the first yellow fever vaccination. The receptors originated from a man aged 18-30 years who received the YFV17D yellow fever vaccine. The CDR3 runs from the conserved cysteine through the conserved F or W. D genes are given only for firm matches. The listing skips clone size in some rows; elsewhere it reads once, few, many or a size class.

V	J	length	size	D	CDR3	DNA
TRBV9	TRBJ2-2	14	-	-	CASSVDLGSGELFF	TGTGCCAGCAGCGTAGATTTGGGTTCCGGGGAGCTGTTTTTT
TRBV19	TRBJ2-5	13	few	-	CASSVAGVETQYF	TGTGCCAGTAGTGTCGCAGGGGTGGAGACCCAGTACTTC
TRBV4-3	TRBJ2-1	13	many	-	CASSRRGGDEQFF	TGCGCCAGCAGCCGGAGGGGGGGGGATGAGCAGTTCTTC
TRBV5-4	TRBJ2-1	15	many	-	CASSSGAQARNEQFF	TGTGCCAGCAGCTCGGGGGCGCAGGCCAGAAATGAGCAGTTCTTC
TRBV7-2	TRBJ2-7	12	-	-	CASSTWGSQQYF	TGTGCCAGCAGCACCTGGGGCTCTCAGCAGTACTTC
TRBV15	TRBJ2-3	15	few	TRBD1	CATSRTTGGMNTQYF	TGTGCCACCAGCAGAACCACAGGGGGCATGAATACGCAGTATTTT
TRBV4-1	TRBJ1-2	15	few	-	CASSQVVAGPYGYTF	TGCGCCAGCAGCCAAGTAGTGGCAGGGCCCTATGGCTACACCTTC
TRBV5-1	TRBJ1-2	12	few	-	CASSLDRWGYTF	TGCGCCAGCAGCTTGGATCGATGGGGCTACACCTTC
TRBV20-1	TRBJ2-5	12	few	TRBD2	CSANTGGETQYF	TGCAGTGCAAACACGGGAGGGGAGACCCAGTACTTC
TRBV3-1	TRBJ2-5	14	-	-	CASTTAQGQETQYF	TGTGCCAGCACCACAGCTCAGGGCCAAGAGACCCAGTACTTC
TRBV7-9	TRBJ2-5	15	few	TRBD1	CASSAPGTGWETQYF	TGTGCCAGCAGCGCTCCCGGGACAGGGTGGGAGACCCAGTACTTC
TRBV10-3	TRBJ2-7	15	many	TRBD2	CAISESTSGGDEQYF	TGTGCCATCAGTGAGTCGACTAGCGGGGGCGACGAGCAGTACTTC
TRBV7-6	TRBJ1-3	16	many	TRBD1	CASSTGQGYVVNTIYF	TGTGCCAGCAGCACAGGACAGGGCTACGTGGTGAACACCATATATTTT
TRBV4-2	TRBJ2-7	16	-	-	CASSRGSGARAGEQYF	TGTGCCAGCAGCCGAGGGTCCGGAGCTAGGGCCGGCGAGCAGTACTTC
TRBV19	TRBJ2-2	14	-	-	CASRSYPNTGELFF	TGTGCCAGTAGGTCGTACCCGAACACCGGGGAGCTGTTTTTT
TRBV6-6	TRBJ1-1	11	few	-	CASNNRDVAFF	TGTGCCAGCAATAACAGGGACGTAGCTTTCTTT
TRBV20-1	TRBJ2-7	14	few	TRBD1	CSAPRQGASYEQYF	TGCAGTGCTCCTAGACAGGGGGCATCCTACGAGCAGTACTTC
TRBV10-3	TRBJ2-3	13	many	-	CAISDFRGDTQYF	TGTGCCATCAGTGATTTTAGGGGAGATACGCAGTATTTT
TRBV7-8	TRBJ1-1	15	few	-	CASSLAFGSATEAFF	TGTGCCAGCAGCTTAGCATTTGGCAGCGCCACTGAAGCTTTCTTT
TRBV20-1	TRBJ2-1	15	few	TRBD2	CSAPGGGESYNEQFF	TGCAGTGCGCCAGGTGGGGGGGAGTCCTACAATGAGCAGTTCTTC
TRBV10-3	TRBJ2-7	14	few	-	CAISESKTLYEQYF	TGTGCCATCAGTGAGTCGAAGACACTTTACGAGCAGTACTTC
TRBV3-1	TRBJ2-2	13	-	-	CASSQGIAGELFF	TGTGCCAGCAGCCAAGGAATCGCCGGGGAGCTGTTTTTT
TRBV28	TRBJ2-1	17	few	-	CASSFPRGRSSYNEQFF	TGTGCCAGCAGTTTTCCCCGGGGCCGTAGCTCCTACAATGAGCAGTTCTTC
TRBV5-1	TRBJ1-2	15	many	-	CASSLGSTAPEGYTF	TGCGCCAGCAGCTTGGGATCGACTGCCCCAGAAGGCTACACCTTC